The entry that follows covers one T cell receptor (beta chain) sequence. This record belongs to a study of blood T cell repertoires in COVID-19. Whole-study context: COVID-19 samples, acute and convalescent, were from the United States, Italy and Spain. From T cells, B-cell-depleted T cells, or PBMCs came the material, which was cDNA or gDNA.

Profiling relied on immunoSEQ multiplex PCR, and the TCRdb table lists in-frame clones only, not all of them. The sample holds 150,000 to 200,000 clones; around nine tenths are singletons and the top ten take 3% to 4%. Trimming removed 1 base at V and 5 bases at J, with 7 bases between. This CDR3 has 13 residues. Germline-derived CDR1 and CDR2 are SGHTA and FQGNSA. Sequencing input: peripheral blood. The V gene is TRBV7-2, the J gene TRBJ2-3, with D unresolved. This receptor was taken from an older man with acute or convalescent COVID-19. The DNA of the CDR3 is TGTGCCAGCAGCTTAGACGTCGGAGATACGCAGTATTTT. This sequence encodes CASSLDVGDTQYF.